The 24 T cell receptor beta chains listed next were all sequenced from one sample in a study of blood T cell repertoires in COVID-19. Sequenced by immunoSEQ multiplex PCR; TCRdb stores in-frame clones only, minus some. The sample has over 350,000 clones; approximately 90% are singletons. The specimen sequenced was PBMCs or T cells enriched from blood (not recorded which). The receptors here all came from a woman aged 18-29 years who had recovered from COVID-19.

V usage is TRBV3-1 (or the pseudogene TRBV3-2) and J usage is TRBJ2-5; 8 bases are shared with TRBD2. Germline loops: CDR1 LGHDT, CDR2 YNNKEL (reference sequence). The junction had 7 bases not matched to a gene; V was cut back by 0 bases and J by 4 bases. CDR3 size: 16 residues. This chain's CDR3 is CASSQDGRGGRETQYF. In DNA, the CDR3 is TGTGCCAGCAGCCAAGATGGACGGGGGGGCCGAGAGACCCAGTACTTC.

V and J are TRBV28 and TRBJ1-5; perhaps TRBD1 as D (5 bases). This CDR3 region has 16 residues. The germline V gene has CDR1 MDHEN and CDR2 SYDVKM. V was pared by 2 bases and J by 0 bases, with 11 bases between. CDR3 in DNA: TGTGCCAGCAGTTTAAAGACAGTCTTTAGCAATCAGCCCCAGCATTTT. This gives the protein CASSLKTVFSNQPQHF.

J is TRBJ2-1 and V is TRBV10-1; D possibly corresponds to TRBD2 (6 bases). The CDR3 sequence is 13 residues long. V was trimmed by 2 bases and J by 6 bases, leaving 8 bases between them. Germline CDR1 is WNHNN and CDR2 is SYGVQD (reference sequence). The CDR3 coding sequence is TGCGCCAGCAGTGAGCCCGGGAGCAATGAGCAGTTCTTC. This translates into CASSEPGSNEQFF.

This rearrangement joins TRBV2 to TRBJ1-4; D gene unclear. The CDR3 loop spans 14 amino acids. Germline V gives CDR1 SNHLY, CDR2 FYNNEI. V was pared by 7 bases and J by 5 bases, with 14 bases between. The CDR3 loop reads CASTLDSHNEKLFF. In DNA form, the CDR3 reads TGTGCCAGCACCCTGGACTCCCACAATGAAAAACTGTTTTTT.

The chain joins TRBV6-5 to TRBJ1-1; D is unclear. This CDR3 comprises 12 residues. V lost 8 bases to trimming and J lost 0 bases, with 7 bases between them. Germline assignment: CDR1 MNHEY and CDR2 SVGAGI. CDR3 sequence reads: CASRVLNTEAFF. For the CDR3, the DNA is TGTGCCAGCCGAGTACTGAACACTGAAGCTTTCTTT.

V usage is TRBV27 and J usage is TRBJ1-2, with a tentative D call TRBD1 (5 bases). The length of the CDR3 is 14 residues. The germline V and J ends were trimmed by 5 bases and 2 bases, with 12 bases remaining between them. Germline V gene data show CDR1 as MNHEY and CDR2 as SMNVEV (reference sequence). The CDR3 is CASSPGDLNYGYTF. CDR3 nucleotides: TGTGCCAGCAGTCCGGGGGACTTAAACTATGGCTACACCTTC.

The chain combines TRBV4-3 with TRBJ2-7; a possible D gene is TRBD2 (6 bases). V was trimmed by 0 bases and J by 4 bases, leaving 10 bases between them. The CDR3 extends over 14 amino acids. Germline CDR1 reads LGHNA; CDR2 reads YSLEER. Written as DNA, the CDR3 is TGCGCCAGCAGCCAAGAAGACGGACTATACGAGCAGTACTTC. This encodes CASSQEDGLYEQYF.

The chain couples TRBV9 to TRBJ1-2; no clear D. Per the germline V gene, CDR1 is SGDLS and CDR2 is YYNGEE. V was clipped by 5 bases and J by 4 bases, with 6 bases between them. CDR3 length: 11 amino acids. As DNA, the CDR3 is TGTGCCAGCAGAGAGCTCTATGGCTACACCTTC. It codes for CASRELYGYTF.

The chain joins TRBV3-1 (or the pseudogene TRBV3-2) to TRBJ1-4, with TRBD1 identical over 7 bases. CDR3 length equals 15 residues. CDR1 is LGHDT and CDR2 is YNNKEL in the germline V gene (reference sequence). With V trimmed by 3 bases and J by 8 bases, 9 bases remained unmatched. The CDR3 loop reads CASSQTRDSREKLFF. The CDR3 coding sequence is TGTGCCAGCAGCCAGACCCGGGACAGTAGGGAAAAACTGTTTTTT.

The CDR3 sequence is CASSTQEGGYGYTF. The CDR3 bases are TGTGCCAGCAGCACCCAGGAGGGCGGCTATGGCTACACCTTC. V is TRBV6-5 and J is TRBJ1-2; no clear D gene. Trimming took off 6 bases at V and 4 bases at J, with 15 bases between the two ends. Germline-derived CDR1 and CDR2 are MNHEY and SVGAGI. CDR3 length: 14 residues.

The chain uses TRBV19 and TRBJ2-2, with a weak D call TRBD2 (5 bases). Germline V gene lookup returns CDR1 LNHDA and CDR2 SQIVND (reference sequence). Trimming removed 10 bases from V and 5 bases from J, with 11 bases in between. This CDR3 has 12 amino acids. The CDR3 nucleotides read TGTGCCACGCAGAGGGAGACCGGGGAGCTGTTTTTT. Its translation: CATQRETGELFF.

The chain has TRBV7-9 and TRBJ1-5; no clear D. The CDR3 runs 13 residues. Germline V gives CDR1 SEHNR, CDR2 FQNEAQ (reference sequence). The chain's CDR3 is CATTEAGNQPQHF. Here the CDR3 DNA reads TGTGCTACTACCGAGGCGGGTAATCAGCCCCAGCATTTT.

This clone has ten or more counts. The chain recombines TRBV4-3 with TRBJ1-1, with 8 bases fitting TRBD1. The CDR3 extends over 17 amino acids. In germline, CDR1 is LGHNA, CDR2 YSLEER. After removal of 3 bases from V and 0 bases from J, the junction contained 9 bases not matched to a gene. Here the CDR3 reads CASSQTLTGAVNTEAFF. The CDR3 DNA follows: TGCGCCAGCAGCCAGACCCTGACAGGGGCGGTGAACACTGAAGCTTTCTTT.

The chain combines TRBV2 with TRBJ2-5; possibly TRBD1 for D (6 bases). The CDR3 is made up of 14 amino acids. In germline, CDR1 is SNHLY, CDR2 FYNNEI. V dropped 4 bases and J dropped 0 bases, with 9 bases sitting between them. The CDR3 sequence: CASSVDRYQETQYF. CDR3 in DNA: TGTGCCAGCAGTGTTGACAGGTACCAAGAGACCCAGTACTTC.

This sequence joins TRBV21-1 and TRBJ1-2. TRBV21-1 is tagged as a pseudogene. CDR3 length: 17 amino acids. CDR3 bases: TGTGCCAGCAGCAAAGCGCTGAAAGGGAGGTATAACTATGGCTACACCTTC. Amino acid sequence: CASSKALKGRYNYGYTF.

The gene calls are TRBV18 and TRBJ1-1, with 10 bases identical to TRBD1. V gave up 0 bases and J gave up 2 bases; unmatched junction bases: 3. The germline V gene encodes CDR1 KGHSH and CDR2 LQKENI. The CDR3 length is 16 residues. The CDR3 is CASSPPRTGGNTEAFF. The CDR3 DNA reads as TGTGCCAGCTCACCACCCCGGACAGGGGGAAACACTGAAGCTTTCTTT. The full variable domain, with the rest looked up from reference TRBV18 and TRBJ1-1, is NAGVMQNPRHLVRRRGQEARLRCSPMKGHSHVYWYRQLPEEGLKFMVYLQKENIIDESGMPKERFSAEFPKEGPSILRIQQVVRGDSAAYFCASSPPRTGGNTEAFFGQGTRLTVV.

This chain connects TRBV27 to TRBJ1-1; D gene uncertain. The germline gives CDR1 MNHEY, CDR2 SMNVEV (reference sequence). The CDR3 covers 16 residues. V lost 2 bases to trimming and J lost 6 bases, with 19 bases between them. Written as DNA, the CDR3 is TGTGCCAGCAGTTTACGTCCGCCCGCAGGATCCGCTGAAGCTTTCTTT. It encodes CASSLRPPAGSAEAFF.

The chain links TRBV6-1 to TRBJ1-6; no reliable D call. Germline-derived CDR1 and CDR2 are MNHNS and SASEGT. The CDR3 spans 15 residues. Trimming stripped 2 bases from V and 10 bases from J, with 15 bases between. The CDR3 protein is CASSELGRRWSPLHF. CDR3 DNA sequence: TGTGCCAGCAGTGAACTTGGGAGGAGGTGGTCACCCCTCCACTTT.

This chain joins TRBV12-3 or TRBV12-4 and TRBJ2-7, with a possible D match to TRBD2 (5 bases). Trimming left V 4 bases short and J 3 bases short, with 7 bases between. The CDR3 has 12 residues. The DNA for the CDR3 is TGTGCCAGCAGTTCCGGGATCTACGAGCAGTACTTC. The encoded protein is CASSSGIYEQYF.

This clone was seen a few times. The chain uses TRBV7-2 and TRBJ1-5, with D tentatively TRBD1 (6 bases). V was shortened by 5 bases and J by 0 bases, with 8 bases between the two germline ends. Germline V lookup: CDR1 SGHTA, CDR2 FQGNSA. This CDR3 is built from 14 residues. The CDR3 here is CASSQDSSNQPQHF. The CDR3 nucleotides read TGTGCCAGCAGCCAGGACAGTAGCAATCAGCCCCAGCATTTT.

The chain employs TRBV2 and TRBJ1-1; D call uncertain. Trimming removed 4 bases at V and 11 bases at J, with 11 bases between. This CDR3 comprises 11 residues. Germline lookup yields CDR1 SNHLY and CDR2 FYNNEI. The CDR3 here is CASSGEALAFF. The CDR3 bases are TGTGCCAGCAGTGGTGAGGCTTTGGCTTTCTTT.

The chain employs TRBV5-4 and TRBJ1-2; tentative D call: TRBD1 (6 bases). Germline V lookup: CDR1 SGHNT, CDR2 YYREEE (reference sequence). This CDR3 contains 14 residues. With 3 bases removed from V and 6 bases from J, the gap between germline ends came to 15 bases. The CDR3 loop reads CASSSGWSGDGYTF. The CDR3 nucleotides read TGTGCCAGCAGCTCCGGCTGGTCAGGGGATGGCTACACCTTC.

This chain joins TRBV12-2 and TRBJ2-7; TRBD1 is the table's D call, not checked against the DNA. TRBV12-2 is deemed a pseudogene. There are 13 residues in the CDR3. The CDR3 bases are TGTGCAAGTCGACGGGACAGTCCCTACGAGCAGTACTTC. It codes for CASRRDSPYEQYF.

This rearrangement joins TRBV7-2 to TRBJ1-6, with D possibly being TRBD1 (6 bases). In germline, CDR1 is SGHTA, CDR2 FQGNSA. The CDR3 sequence is 15 residues long. The V end was cut by 1 base, the J end by 8 bases, with 12 bases between. CDR3 nucleotide sequence: TGTGCCAGCAGCTTAGGGGCAGGGGTTTATTCACCCCTCCACTTT. As protein: CASSLGAGVYSPLHF.